The clone carrying this T cell receptor beta chain was found a few times. As yet, its antigen is unknown. TCRdb reprocessed the reads via MiXCR and lists one record per CDR3 protein. The sample lists about 360,000 distinct CDR3 sequences, 18% occurring once. The data were obtained in a study of T cell repertoires in cytomegalovirus infection. Study details: Evidence of both CMV infection and a matching HLA type came from public TCR beta signatures. General observations from the study: What dominated the ex vivo response were HLA-C-restricted CMV-specific TCR beta clonotypes. Public TCR beta family frequency separated CMV-and-HLA carriers, including in an independent cohort.

V lost 5 bases to trimming and J lost 7 bases, with 12 bases between them. The CDR3 has 13 residues. The V call is TRBV12-3 or TRBV12-4, the J call TRBJ1-5; D gene uncertain. The sample was PBMCs. This TCR derives from a human donor in good health (CMV status not recorded). Some clones in this sample may be carry-over from other donors' samples. CDR3 nucleotide sequence: TGTGCCAGCAGTCCATCGGCGGGGCAGCCCCAGCATTTT. Amino acid sequence: CASSPSAGQPQHF.